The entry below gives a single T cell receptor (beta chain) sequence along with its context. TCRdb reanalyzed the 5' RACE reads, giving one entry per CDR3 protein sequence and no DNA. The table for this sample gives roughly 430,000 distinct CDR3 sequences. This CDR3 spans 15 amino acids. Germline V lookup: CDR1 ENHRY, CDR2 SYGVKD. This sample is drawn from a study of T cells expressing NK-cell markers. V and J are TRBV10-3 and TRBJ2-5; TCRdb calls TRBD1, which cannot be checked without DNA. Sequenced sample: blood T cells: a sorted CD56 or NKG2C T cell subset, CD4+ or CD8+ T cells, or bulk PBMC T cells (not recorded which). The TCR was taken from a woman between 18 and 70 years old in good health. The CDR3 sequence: CAISEMSGQGETQYF.